Presented here are 24 T cell receptor beta chains from one specimen sequenced in a study of blood T cells in healthy people across ages. A second about 7 to 11 cycle PCR used barcoded and J-beta primers. TCRdb ran MiXCR on the 5' RACE reads and lists one entry per CDR3 protein. Among some 900,000 distinct CDR3 sequences listed, about 48% were seen once. Sequencing was carried out using blood. The receptors were gathered from a man aged 30 to 39 in good health.

This clonotype occurred a few times. The chain is built from TRBV12-3 or TRBV12-4 and TRBJ2-7; a weak D match, TRBD1 (6 bases). V was trimmed by 5 bases and J by 2 bases, leaving 13 bases between them. CDR3 length equals 14 residues. Here the CDR3 DNA reads TGTGCCAGCAGTCCCTCACAGGGAACCTACGAGCAGTACTTC. Residues: CASSPSQGTYEQYF.

The chain recombines TRBV5-6 with TRBJ1-1; TRBD1 agrees at 7 bases. CDR3 length equals 12 residues. The germline gives CDR1 SGHDT, CDR2 YYEEEE. J lost 1 base, V lost 6 bases, and 0 bases had no gene match. The CDR3 loop reads CASNRGNTEAFF. For the CDR3, the DNA is TGTGCCAGCAACAGGGGGAACACTGAAGCTTTCTTT.

This clonotype was observed many times. The chain has TRBV28 and TRBJ2-3; D possibly corresponds to TRBD2 (7 bases). The CDR3 totals 15 residues. CDR1 is MDHEN, CDR2 SYDVKM, per germline. V lost 5 bases and J lost 2, with 14 bases in between. The CDR3 coding sequence is TGTGCCAGCAGTCCACCCGCGGGGGCCACAGATACGCAGTATTTT. This gives the protein CASSPPAGATDTQYF.

This chain joins TRBV15 and TRBJ2-1, with TRBD1 matching 7 bases. V was pared by 4 bases and J by 5 bases, with 5 bases of the junction left unmatched. The V gene's germline CDR1 is LNHNV and CDR2 YYDKDF (reference sequence). The CDR3 extends over 14 amino acids. The CDR3 region has the DNA TGTGCCACCAGCACCGACAGGGAACACAATGAGCAGTTCTTC. It specifies CATSTDREHNEQFF.

This clonotype was observed a few times. The V gene is TRBV3-1, the J gene TRBJ2-5; maybe TRBD1 (6 bases). From germline, CDR1 is LGHDT and CDR2 YNNKEL (reference sequence). CDR3 length: 16 amino acids. V was pared by 0 bases and J by 2 bases, with 13 bases between. This CDR3 reads CASSQDIRQGQETQYF. The CDR3 DNA sequence: TGTGCCAGCAGCCAAGATATCCGGCAGGGGCAAGAGACCCAGTACTTC.

Written as DNA, the CDR3 is TGCGCCAGCAGCCAAGAAGTCGGGACAGGAATAAGAAGGCGATATGGCTACACCTTC. This gives the protein CASSQEVGTGIRRRYGYTF. The chain recombines TRBV4-3 with TRBJ1-2; 8 nucleotides agree with TRBD1. The trim removed 0 bases at V and 5 bases at J, leaving 17 bases unmatched. Germline loops: CDR1 LGHNA, CDR2 YSLEER. This CDR3 region has 19 residues.

V is TRBV25-1 and J is TRBJ1-1, with D possibly matching TRBD1 (5 bases). This CDR3 spans 11 amino acids. Germline loops: CDR1 MGHDK, CDR2 SYGVNS. V lost 9 bases, J lost 7 bases, and 12 bases lay in between. The CDR3 reads CARGGGFEAFF. The CDR3 DNA follows: TGTGCCAGGGGGGGGGGTTTTGAAGCTTTCTTT. Filled out from reference TRBV25-1 and TRBJ1-1, the complete variable domain reads EADIYQTPRYLVIGTGKKITLECSQTMGHDKMYWYQQDPGMELHLIHYSYGVNSTEKGDLSSESTVSRIRTEHFPLTLESARPSHTSQYLCARGGGFEAFFGQGTRLTVV.

The J gene is TRBJ2-4, the V gene TRBV28; TRBD1 matches at 7 bases. Germline V CDR1 and CDR2: MDHEN, SYDVKM. V was pared by 5 bases and J by 3 bases, with 7 bases of the junction left unmatched. The CDR3 is 15 amino acids. In DNA, the CDR3 is TGTGCCAGCAGTAAAACAGGGGTGAGCAAAAACATTCAGTACTTC. Protein: CASSKTGVSKNIQYF.

The chain joins TRBV4-2 to TRBJ1-4, with D possibly being TRBD1 (5 bases). CDR1 and CDR2 from the germline V gene are LGHNA and YNFKEQ. V was clipped by 0 bases and J by 8 bases, with 10 bases between them. The CDR3 length is 14 residues. The CDR3 here is CASSQEKSGEKLFF. The CDR3 DNA follows: TGTGCCAGCAGCCAAGAGAAGTCAGGGGAAAAACTGTTTTTT.

V gene TRBV6-5 combines with J gene TRBJ1-6; D remains ambiguous. The CDR3 is 13 amino acids. Germline-derived CDR1 and CDR2 are MNHEY and SVGAGI. Trimming cost V 4 bases and J 7 bases, with 8 bases left between them. The CDR3 DNA reads as TGTGCCAGCAGTTCGGACCCCAATTCACCCCTCCACTTT. Translating gives CASSSDPNSPLHF.

CDR3 loop: CASRGGGGNQPQHF. The CDR3 DNA follows: TGTGCCAGTAGAGGGGGTGGAGGCAATCAGCCCCAGCATTTT. The rearrangement uses TRBV28 and TRBJ1-5; D is perhaps TRBD1 (6 bases). Per germline, CDR1 MDHEN and CDR2 SYDVKM. CDR3 length: 14 residues. Deletions cut 9 bases from V and 2 bases from J, with 14 bases between. Full variable domain (remainder filled in from reference TRBV28 and TRBJ1-5): DVKVTQSSRYLVKRTGEKVFLECVQDMDHENMFWYRQDPGLGLRLIYFSYDVKMKEKGDIPEGYSVSREKKERFSLILESASTNQTSMYLCASRGGGGNQPQHFGDGTRLSIL.

This chain connects TRBV6-6 to TRBJ2-1; perhaps D is TRBD1 or TRBD2 (6 bases each). The length of the CDR3 is 13 residues. Deletions cut 5 bases from V and 6 bases from J, with 11 bases between. The germline V gene encodes CDR1 MNHNY and CDR2 SVGAGI (reference sequence). CDR3 amino acids: CASSTGGCNEQFF. DNA for the CDR3: TGTGCCAGCAGTACCGGGGGCTGCAATGAGCAGTTCTTC.

This chain joins TRBV29-1 and TRBJ2-5, with 15 bases aligning to TRBD2. The J call may be incorrect, as the DNA end agrees better with TRBJ2-7. Per germline, CDR1 SQVTM and CDR2 ANQGSEA. This CDR3 comprises 17 residues. The DNA of the CDR3 is TGCAGCGCCTTCGGGGGACTAGCGGGGGGAAGATCCTACGAGCAGTACTTC. It encodes CSAFGGLAGGRSYEQYF.

This chain connects TRBV4-1 to TRBJ2-3, with TRBD2 matching over 14 bases. The germline gives CDR1 MGHRA, CDR2 YSYEKL. The CDR3 consists of 18 residues. V lost 4 bases to trimming and J lost 5 bases; unmatched junction nucleotides: 11. CDR3 coding DNA: TGCGCCAGCAGCCCCGGACTAGCGGGGGGCTCTTATATAGATACGCAGTATTTT. Protein sequence: CASSPGLAGGSYIDTQYF.

The CDR3 nucleotides read TGTGCCAGCAGCTTGAGGGGCTCCTACAATGAGCAGTACTTC. This sequence encodes CASSLRGSYNEQYF. The rearrangement links TRBV5-6 to TRBJ2-1; D may be TRBD1 (5 bases). The closer fit of TRBJ2-7 to the DNA end suggests the J call may be wrong. Germline V gives CDR1 SGHDT, CDR2 YYEEEE. This CDR3 comprises 14 residues.

This clonotype occurred a few times. The J gene is TRBJ2-1, the V gene TRBV7-2; D might be TRBD2 (5 bases). Germline CDR1 reads SGHTA; CDR2 reads FQGNSA. There are 15 residues in the CDR3. The germline V and J ends were trimmed by 1 base and 6 bases, with 13 bases remaining between them. CDR3 nucleotide sequence: TGTGCCAGCAGCTTAGAAGTAGCGAGAATCAATGAGCAGTTCTTC. Translation: CASSLEVARINEQFF.

This chain connects TRBV21-1 to TRBJ1-2. TRBV21-1 is termed a pseudogene. This CDR3 spans 14 amino acids. In DNA form, the CDR3 reads TGTGCCAGCACCGCGAGCCCGTTTCGCTATGGCTACACCTTC. Translated, it gives CASTASPFRYGYTF.

CDR3 amino acids: CASSLGGGRGYTF. The CDR3 DNA is TGTGCCAGCAGCTTAGGAGGGGGCAGGGGCTACACCTTC. The chain uses TRBV7-9 and TRBJ1-2, with TRBD1 matching 7 bases. V lost 1 base, J lost 8 bases, and 4 bases stayed unmatched. This CDR3 contains 13 residues. Germline CDR1 reads SEHNR; CDR2 reads FQNEAQ (reference sequence).

This clonotype has just a few counts. The chain's CDR3 is CASSLSAGGGLNQPQHF. The CDR3 region has the DNA TGTGCCAGCAGTTTATCCGCAGGGGGGGGACTCAATCAGCCCCAGCATTTT. V usage is TRBV27 and J usage is TRBJ1-5, with 7 bases identical to TRBD1. This CDR3 is 17 amino acids long. Trimming cost V 0 bases and J 3 bases; bases outside gene matches: 8. Per germline, CDR1 MNHEY and CDR2 SMNVEV (reference sequence).

The chain combines TRBV12-3 or TRBV12-4 with TRBJ2-2, with TRBD1 as a possible D gene (6 bases). Trimming stripped 5 bases from V and 7 bases from J, with 20 bases between. CDR3 length: 16 amino acids. DNA for the CDR3: TGTGCCAGCAGTGATTCGATAAACAGGGAAATCGGGGAGCTGTTTTTT. Its translation is CASSDSINREIGELFF.

The chain employs TRBV5-1 and TRBJ2-6; D may be TRBD1 (6 bases). Germline V gives CDR1 SGHRS, CDR2 YFSETQ. The CDR3 is 16 amino acids. The V end lost 3 bases, the J end lost 0 bases, and 10 bases lay between the germline ends. The CDR3 sequence is CASSSGQISGANVLTF. CDR3 coding DNA: TGCGCCAGCAGCTCCGGACAGATCTCTGGGGCCAACGTCCTGACTTTC.

This clonotype was counted between two and nine times. The CDR3 is CASSQDTGLASTDTQYF. The CDR3 nucleotides are TGTGCCAGCAGCCAAGATACGGGACTAGCGTCGACAGATACGCAGTATTTT. The rearrangement links TRBV4-2 to TRBJ2-3; 10 bases line up with TRBD2. From germline, CDR1 is LGHNA and CDR2 YNFKEQ. CDR3 size: 17 residues. Losses at the gene ends were 0 bases for V and 3 bases for J; bases not matched to a gene: 6.

This clonotype was counted once. The V call is TRBV14, the J call TRBJ1-5, with 9 positions matching TRBD1. Losses at the gene ends were 7 bases for V and 1 base for J; bases not matched to a gene: 8. This CDR3 region has 16 residues. From germline, CDR1 is SGHDN and CDR2 FVKESK. The CDR3 spells CASIPKDRGSNQPQHF. The CDR3 DNA is TGTGCCAGCATCCCAAAGGACAGGGGCAGCAATCAGCCCCAGCATTTT.

The chain joins TRBV29-1 to TRBJ1-1; D unresolved. Germline V gene data show CDR1 as SQVTM and CDR2 as ANQGSEA. The CDR3 spans 12 residues. The V end lost 4 bases, the J end lost 3 bases, and 9 bases lay between the germline ends. The CDR3 nucleotides are TGCAGCGTTGGACCGGGCCACACTGAAGCTTTCTTT. This codes for CSVGPGHTEAFF.